A selection of T cell receptor beta chains follows, all from one sample in a study of T cell responses to AZD1222 COVID-19 vaccine. TCRdb keeps only in-frame clones here, not all; method: immunoSEQ multiplex PCR. In the table there are approximately 200,000 clones, about nine tenths of which are singletons. The specimen was peripheral blood, collected 28 days after the second AZD1222 dose. These receptors originate from an adult who received the AZD1222 COVID-19 vaccine. The CDR3 runs from the conserved cysteine through the conserved F or W. Each record gives: clone size, D gene, V gene, J gene, CDR3 DNA, CDR3 protein. The D gene is left open where the match is weak. Rows may omit the clone size; those that give it use once, few, many or a size class.

clone_size: -
d_call: -
v_call: TRBV7-9
j_call: TRBJ2-1
cdr3_nt: TGTGCCAGCAGCTTAGGATCAGGGTGGGAGCAGTTCTTC
cdr3_aa: CASSLGSGWEQFF

clone_size: -
d_call: -
v_call: TRBV28
j_call: TRBJ2-7
cdr3_nt: TGTGCCAGCAGTTTAGTAGGGATTACCTACGAGCAGTACTTC
cdr3_aa: CASSLVGITYEQYF

clone_size: -
d_call: -
v_call: TRBV2
j_call: TRBJ2-2
cdr3_nt: TGTGCCAGCAGTGAGGGGCAGGGGGGAACCGGGGAGCTGTTTTTT
cdr3_aa: CASSEGQGGTGELFF

clone_size: -
d_call: -
v_call: TRBV4-2
j_call: TRBJ1-1
cdr3_nt: TGTGCCAGCAGCCAAGGACGAAGGAGGGGGGCGGATACTGAAGCTTTCTTT
cdr3_aa: CASSQGRRRGADTEAFF

clone_size: -
d_call: -
v_call: TRBV27
j_call: TRBJ1-5
cdr3_nt: TGTGCCAGCAGTTTAGTGGGCTTCGGACAGCCCCAGCATTTT
cdr3_aa: CASSLVGFGQPQHF

clone_size: -
d_call: -
v_call: TRBV5-1
j_call: TRBJ2-5
cdr3_nt: TGCGCCAGCAGCTTGAACCCACAGGGGGAGGGTGAGACCCAGTACTTC
cdr3_aa: CASSLNPQGEGETQYF

clone_size: -
d_call: TRBD2
v_call: TRBV10-2
j_call: TRBJ2-2
cdr3_nt: TGCGCCAGCAGTGACGGGACTAGCGGGTGGGGTGGTACCGGGGAGCTGTTTTTT
cdr3_aa: CASSDGTSGWGGTGELFF

clone_size: -
d_call: TRBD1
v_call: TRBV7-2
j_call: TRBJ2-7
cdr3_nt: TGTGCCAGCAGCTCCTCATCACAGGGGGCCTACGAGCAGTACTTC
cdr3_aa: CASSSSSQGAYEQYF

clone_size: once
d_call: -
v_call: TRBV19
j_call: TRBJ2-1
cdr3_nt: TGTGCCAGTAGTATGAGACTGGGGGTCGCGGAGCAGTTCTTC
cdr3_aa: CASSMRLGVAEQFF

clone_size: -
d_call: TRBD1
v_call: TRBV28
j_call: TRBJ1-1
cdr3_nt: TGTGCCAGCAGTGGGGACAGTAAAGGTTCCACTGAAGCTTTCTTT
cdr3_aa: CASSGDSKGSTEAFF

clone_size: -
d_call: -
v_call: TRBV14
j_call: TRBJ1-2
cdr3_nt: TGTGCCAGCAGCCTTAACGCCGCCACCTTC
cdr3_aa: CASSLNAATF

clone_size: -
d_call: TRBD2
v_call: TRBV7-2
j_call: TRBJ2-1
cdr3_nt: TGTGCCAGCAGCCCATTCGATTTACTAGCGGGGTCGGGGCAGTTCTTC
cdr3_aa: CASSPFDLLAGSGQFF

clone_size: -
d_call: TRBD1
v_call: TRBV2
j_call: TRBJ2-5
cdr3_nt: TGTGCCAGCAGGCCCCCCCGACAGGGATTGCGAGAGACCCAGTACTTC
cdr3_aa: CASRPPRQGLRETQYF

clone_size: once
d_call: -
v_call: TRBV30
j_call: TRBJ1-2
cdr3_nt: TGTGCCTGGAGTGTAGGCCAGGGCTATGGCTACACCTTC
cdr3_aa: CAWSVGQGYGYTF

clone_size: -
d_call: TRBD1
v_call: TRBV28
j_call: TRBJ1-1
cdr3_nt: TGTGCCAGCAGTTTGGTAGGGGGCAAAGGAGGAGCTTTCTTT
cdr3_aa: CASSLVGGKGGAFF

clone_size: -
d_call: -
v_call: TRBV20-1
j_call: TRBJ1-2
cdr3_nt: TGCGGGAGGCCAGGACCCTATGGCTACACCTTC
cdr3_aa: CGRPGPYGYTF

clone_size: few
d_call: -
v_call: TRBV28
j_call: TRBJ1-5
cdr3_nt: TGTGCCAGCAGTCCAACCACTTTACGGCATCAGCCCCAGCATTTT
cdr3_aa: CASSPTTLRHQPQHF

clone_size: -
d_call: -
v_call: TRBV29-1
j_call: TRBJ1-4
cdr3_nt: TGCAGCGCCTTTGGGCGGTTGGGAAAACTGTTTTTT
cdr3_aa: CSAFGRLGKLFF

clone_size: -
d_call: -
v_call: TRBV29-1
j_call: TRBJ2-7
cdr3_nt: TGCAGCGTTGGTCAGGAGGCCTACGAGCAGTACTTC
cdr3_aa: CSVGQEAYEQYF

clone_size: -
d_call: TRBD1
v_call: TRBV12-5
j_call: TRBJ1-4
cdr3_nt: TGTGCTAGTGGTTTGGGACAGGGAAGGGAAAAACTGTTTTTT
cdr3_aa: CASGLGQGREKLFF

clone_size: -
d_call: TRBD2
v_call: TRBV3-1/TRBV3-2
j_call: TRBJ2-7
cdr3_nt: TGTGCCAGCAGCCAAGGCCTCCCGGGACTAGTGATCTACGAGCAGTACTTC
cdr3_aa: CASSQGLPGLVIYEQYF

clone_size: -
d_call: TRBD1
v_call: TRBV6-1
j_call: TRBJ1-6
cdr3_nt: TGTGCCAGCAGTGACCGGGACAGGGGGCCTTCACCCCTCCACTTT
cdr3_aa: CASSDRDRGPSPLHF

clone_size: -
d_call: -
v_call: TRBV7-2
j_call: TRBJ2-1
cdr3_nt: TGTGCCAGCAGCTTTAGCCTAGACAATGAGCAGTTCTTC
cdr3_aa: CASSFSLDNEQFF

clone_size: -
d_call: -
v_call: TRBV12-3/TRBV12-4
j_call: TRBJ2-1
cdr3_nt: TGTGCCAGCAGTCGCCCGAGGTCCGGTGAGCAGTTCTTC
cdr3_aa: CASSRPRSGEQFF

clone_size: -
d_call: TRBD1
v_call: TRBV28
j_call: TRBJ2-7
cdr3_nt: TGTGCCAGCAGTTTAATGGGACAGGTTTACGAGCAGTACTTC
cdr3_aa: CASSLMGQVYEQYF

clone_size: once
d_call: TRBD1
v_call: TRBV12-3/TRBV12-4
j_call: TRBJ1-1
cdr3_nt: TGTGCCAGCAGTTTCTCGACAGGGGCGGCTTTCTTT
cdr3_aa: CASSFSTGAAFF

clone_size: -
d_call: -
v_call: TRBV28
j_call: TRBJ2-7
cdr3_nt: TGTGCCAGCAGTCTCCCAGGGGCCTACGAGCAGTACTTC
cdr3_aa: CASSLPGAYEQYF

clone_size: -
d_call: -
v_call: TRBV9
j_call: TRBJ2-3
cdr3_nt: TGTGCCAGCAGCGGAGGGACAAGCACAGATACGCAGTATTTT
cdr3_aa: CASSGGTSTDTQYF

clone_size: -
d_call: TRBD1
v_call: TRBV7-9
j_call: TRBJ1-2
cdr3_nt: TGTGCCAGCAGCTTTCGGGACAGCAACTATGGCTACACCTTC
cdr3_aa: CASSFRDSNYGYTF

clone_size: -
d_call: -
v_call: TRBV5-1
j_call: TRBJ2-1
cdr3_nt: TGCGCCAGCAGCTTGGCCCCGGGAGCCGACTACAATGAGCAGTTCTTC
cdr3_aa: CASSLAPGADYNEQFF

clone_size: -
d_call: TRBD2
v_call: TRBV7-2
j_call: TRBJ2-7
cdr3_nt: TGTGCCAGCAGCTTAGCGGGAGGGAGGCGGGACGAGCAGTACTTC
cdr3_aa: CASSLAGGRRDEQYF

clone_size: -
d_call: -
v_call: TRBV20-1
j_call: TRBJ1-3
cdr3_nt: TGCAGTGCTAGTAAGCAGGCTGGAAACACCATATATTTT
cdr3_aa: CSASKQAGNTIYF

clone_size: -
d_call: -
v_call: TRBV5-1
j_call: TRBJ1-5
cdr3_nt: TGCGCCAGCAGCCTTGGAGGCAGCTATAGCAATCAGCCCCAGCATTTT
cdr3_aa: CASSLGGSYSNQPQHF

clone_size: -
d_call: -
v_call: TRBV18
j_call: TRBJ2-7
cdr3_nt: TGTGCCAGCTCACAACAAGTAGACTACGAGCAGTACTTC
cdr3_aa: CASSQQVDYEQYF

clone_size: -
d_call: -
v_call: TRBV18
j_call: TRBJ1-4
cdr3_nt: TGTGCCAGCTCAGAAGGTGGAAGGGAAAAACTGTTTTTT
cdr3_aa: CASSEGGREKLFF

clone_size: -
d_call: -
v_call: TRBV7-8
j_call: TRBJ2-3
cdr3_nt: TGTGCCAGCAGCTTCGAAGGGACGTACTATAGCACAGATACGCAGTATTTT
cdr3_aa: CASSFEGTYYSTDTQYF

clone_size: -
d_call: -
v_call: TRBV5-1
j_call: TRBJ1-2
cdr3_nt: TGCGCCAGCCCGAACCCCCAGGGAGGTGGCTACACCTTC
cdr3_aa: CASPNPQGGGYTF

clone_size: -
d_call: -
v_call: TRBV10-1
j_call: TRBJ2-1
cdr3_nt: TGCGCCAGCGGGGAACTAATTGGAGAGCAGTTCTTC
cdr3_aa: CASGELIGEQFF

clone_size: -
d_call: -
v_call: TRBV30
j_call: TRBJ2-5
cdr3_nt: TGTGCCTGGGGGGCGCCAGGAAAGGGCCAAGAGACCCAGTACTTC
cdr3_aa: CAWGAPGKGQETQYF

clone_size: once
d_call: TRBD2
v_call: TRBV4-2
j_call: TRBJ2-1
cdr3_nt: TGTGCCAGCAGCCGCACCGGGACTAGCGATTACAATGAGCAGTTCTTC
cdr3_aa: CASSRTGTSDYNEQFF

clone_size: -
d_call: TRBD1
v_call: TRBV9
j_call: TRBJ1-4
cdr3_nt: TGTGCCAGCAGCGTAGGCGACAGGGCGGGCGAAAAACTGTTTTTT
cdr3_aa: CASSVGDRAGEKLFF

clone_size: -
d_call: TRBD2
v_call: TRBV7-2
j_call: TRBJ2-5
cdr3_nt: TGTGCCAGCAGCCCAAGGACTAGCGGGAAAGGGGAGACCCAGTACTTC
cdr3_aa: CASSPRTSGKGETQYF